Listed here are 11 T cell receptor beta chains from one sample, sequenced in a study of technical replicates of blood from several donors. The assay was immunoSEQ multiplex PCR, and TCRdb's table has in-frame clones only and misses some. The profile shows around 9,000 clones, 91% of them singletons. The sequencing input was PBMCs. All receptors come from a human donor in good health.

The genes are TRBV9 and TRBJ1-3, with D maybe TRBD1 (6 bases). V was pared by 1 base and J by 4 bases, with 18 bases between. The CDR3 sequence is 17 residues long. Per germline, CDR1 SGDLS and CDR2 YYNGEE. CDR3 DNA: TGTGCCAGCAGCGTAAGGGCCCTCCAGGGGACGGGAAACACCATATATTTT. Translation: CASSVRALQGTGNTIYF. The full variable domain, rest sourced from reference TRBV9 and TRBJ1-3, is DSGVTQTPKHLITATGQRVTLRCSPRSGDLSVYWYQQSLDQGLQFLIQYYNGEERAKGNILERFSAQQFPDLHSELNLSSLELGDSALYFCASSVRALQGTGNTIYFGEGSWLTVV.

V and J are TRBV5-4 and TRBJ2-7, with TRBD1 identical over 10 bases. The germline V gene encodes CDR1 SGHNT and CDR2 YYREEE (reference sequence). The CDR3 runs to 15 residues. Germline trimming cut 0 bases from V and 4 bases from J; bases unmatched to any gene: 4. The CDR3 sequence is CASSLVGGQGYEQYF. CDR3 nucleotide sequence: TGTGCCAGCAGCTTGGTGGGGGGACAGGGGTACGAGCAGTACTTC.

The V and J genes are TRBV29-1 and TRBJ1-2, with 7 bases identical to TRBD1. CDR3 length: 13 residues. The germline gives CDR1 SQVTM, CDR2 ANQGSEA. J lost 4 bases, V lost 7 bases, and 9 bases had no gene match. In nucleotides, the CDR3 is TGCAGCGGTGGACAGGACGGGGGCTATGGCTACACCTTC. Translation gives CSGGQDGGYGYTF.

CDR3 DNA: TGTGCCAGCAGTTTATCGTGGACAGGGACCCTAGTCTACGAGCAGTACTTC. Its protein product is CASSLSWTGTLVYEQYF. The chain couples TRBV27 to TRBJ2-7, with 8 bases that match TRBD1. The CDR3 sequence is 17 residues long. Germline CDR1 reads MNHEY; CDR2 reads SMNVEV (reference sequence). The trim removed 0 bases at V and 3 bases at J, leaving 10 bases unmatched.

The V gene is TRBV7-9, the J gene TRBJ2-3, with 11 positions matching TRBD1. Trimming took 5 bases from V and 7 from J; bases not matched to a gene: 11. Germline V lookup: CDR1 SEHNR, CDR2 FQNEAQ (reference sequence). This CDR3 spans 16 amino acids. CDR3 sequence (DNA): TGTGCCAGCAGCCCTCAAGGGGGGACAGGGGGTAATACGCAGTATTTT. Translating it yields CASSPQGGTGGNTQYF.

The chain links TRBV11-2 to TRBJ2-7; the match to TRBD1 covers 8 bases. V lost 4 bases, J lost 6 bases, and 11 bases stayed unmatched. Germline CDR1 reads SGHAT; CDR2 reads FQNNGV. This CDR3 spans 15 amino acids. CDR3 in amino acids: CASSSHPGQGGEQYF. CDR3 coding DNA: TGTGCCAGCAGCTCCCATCCAGGACAGGGCGGCGAGCAGTACTTC.

The chain joins TRBV28 to TRBJ2-2, with D perhaps TRBD2 (5 bases). The CDR3 totals 19 residues. Trimming stripped 1 base from V and 1 base from J, with 19 bases between. Germline CDR1 and CDR2: MDHEN and SYDVKM. The DNA of the CDR3 is TGTGCCAGCAGTTTATACCCCCGAGGGTCCCGCGGGAACACCGGGGAGCTGTTTTTT. This translates into CASSLYPRGSRGNTGELFF.

The chain combines TRBV6-5 with TRBJ1-3; D remains unclear. V was clipped by 3 bases and J by 2 bases, with 8 bases between them. This CDR3 contains 14 residues. Germline V lookup: CDR1 MNHEY, CDR2 SVGAGI. CDR3 bases: TGTGCCAGCAGTTATAGAAGAACTGGAAACACCATATATTTT. It yields the protein CASSYRRTGNTIYF.

The rearrangement uses TRBV4-2 and TRBJ2-1; a weak D match, TRBD2 (6 bases). CDR3 length equals 16 residues. CDR1 is LGHNA, CDR2 YNFKEQ, per germline. Deletions cut 6 bases from V and 5 bases from J, with 20 bases between. CDR3 sequence (DNA): TGTGCCAGCAGGGGAATCGGGAGTAAAAAGGACAATGAGCAGTTCTTC. This translates into CASRGIGSKKDNEQFF.

This clone occurred once. This rearrangement joins TRBV9 to TRBJ1-2; TRBD1 aligns across 8 bases. The V and J ends lost 3 bases and 12 bases, in that order; junction bases with no gene match: 7. Germline V CDR1 and CDR2: SGDLS, YYNGEE. This CDR3 has 12 amino acids. Here the CDR3 reads CASSATDRVHTF. For the CDR3, the DNA is TGTGCCAGCAGCGCGACGGACAGGGTCCACACCTTC.

The chain links TRBV5-1 to TRBJ2-5; D possibly corresponds to TRBD1 (6 bases). V lost 0 bases, J lost 1 base, and 7 bases lay in between. Germline V gene lookup returns CDR1 SGHRS and CDR2 YFSETQ. There are 14 residues in the CDR3. The CDR3, as DNA: TGCGCCAGCAGCTTGGGGACAGCCCAAGAGACCCAGTACTTC. It translates to CASSLGTAQETQYF.